The rows below give T cell receptor beta chains drawn from one sample of a study of blood T cell repertoires in COVID-19. Data came from immunoSEQ multiplex PCR; TCRdb stores just in-frame clones and leaves some out. The table includes roughly 140,000 clones, 81% detected once. Specimen: peripheral blood. The receptors come from a human donor with acute or convalescent COVID-19. The donor label of this sample is uncertain. Both conserved end residues are trimmed from each CDR3.

j_gene: TRBJ2-4
v_gene: TRBV10-1
len: 14
CDR3aa: ASSEGRVGTKNIQY

j_gene: TRBJ2-5
v_gene: TRBV2
len: 12
CDR3aa: ASSSQGGSETQY

j_gene: TRBJ2-1
v_gene: TRBV4-1
len: 13
CDR3aa: ASSQASVGGNEQF

j_gene: TRBJ2-1
v_gene: TRBV13
len: 13
CDR3aa: ASRLEGQGFNEQF

j_gene: TRBJ2-6
v_gene: TRBV2
len: 13
CDR3aa: ASSSGQVRANVLT

j_gene: TRBJ1-5
v_gene: TRBV18
len: 10
CDR3aa: ASSPRGQPQH

j_gene: TRBJ2-7
v_gene: TRBV4-2
len: 14
CDR3aa: ASSQDQNTISYEQY

j_gene: TRBJ1-2
v_gene: TRBV4-1
len: 13
CDR3aa: ASSQEQSSNYGYT

j_gene: TRBJ1-1
v_gene: TRBV7-2
len: 13
CDR3aa: ASSLGRLRNTEAF

j_gene: TRBJ2-6
v_gene: TRBV5-1
len: 13
CDR3aa: ASSSGGTGANVLT

j_gene: TRBJ1-5
v_gene: TRBV4-1
len: 14
CDR3aa: ASSLSREGRGQPQH

j_gene: TRBJ2-1
v_gene: TRBV7-9
len: 11
CDR3aa: ASSWGGNNEQF

j_gene: TRBJ2-1
v_gene: TRBV6-5
len: 12
CDR3aa: ASRAPSSYNEQF

j_gene: TRBJ2-1
v_gene: TRBV10-1
len: 16
CDR3aa: ASSEGGRGLAGGNEQF

j_gene: TRBJ1-2
v_gene: TRBV5-5
len: 12
CDR3aa: ASSSGASNYGYT